This T cell receptor (beta chain) came from a study of T cell responses to AZD1222 COVID-19 vaccine. General study points: Across spike, vaccine-associated CD4 TCRs were found, dominant at 160-218 and 743-854. Regions left unmutated in variants are reportedly the target of nearly half of spike-specific TCRs.

About this clone: No antigen is known for it.

Profiling relied on immunoSEQ multiplex PCR, and the TCRdb table lists in-frame clones only, not all of them. The sample gives about 96,000 clones, under 90% of which show up once; approximately 30% is in the top ten. This CDR3 region has 13 residues. Trimming removed 7 bases from V and 3 bases from J, with 9 bases in between. CDR1 and CDR2 from the germline V gene are ENHRY and SYGVKD. The chain couples TRBV10-3 to TRBJ1-4; tentative D call: TRBD1 (5 bases). The receptor's source is an adult in good health. The material sequenced was peripheral blood, taken on day 0 of AZD1222 vaccination. CDR3: CAIKGVPNEKLFF. CDR3 bases: TGTGCCATCAAAGGGGTGCCTAATGAAAAACTGTTTTTT.